The clone carrying this TCR beta chain was detected only a few times. Antigen: not known. Germline V CDR1 and CDR2: SGHRS, YFSETQ. The CDR3 is 17 residues long. The V gene end was trimmed by 0 bases and the J gene end by 1 base; junction bases not matched to a gene: 5. This sample stems from a study of CD8+ T cells in alopecia areata. Study information: Administration of oral tofacitinib to treated patients was at 5 to 10 mg twice daily.

Study-level findings and limits: Relative to normal scalp, lesional scalp, especially alopecia totalis/universalis, showed higher clonality.

RNA, once extracted, was reverse transcribed into cDNA for use as the sequencing template. Repertoires were generated with immunoSEQ multiplex PCR, while TCRdb's copy carries only in-frame clones and drops some. The sample contains about 97,000 clones, around 38% of which appear only once. Lesional scalp tissue (obtained by punch biopsy) and peripheral blood were collected from alopecia areata patients. The authors sorted CD4+ and CD8+ T cells from PBMCs. V gene TRBV5-1 combines with J gene TRBJ2-3; 10 bases match TRBD2. This receptor was obtained from a human donor with alopecia areata. The sample comprised CD4+ T cells sorted from blood. The DNA for the CDR3 is TGCGCCAGCAGCTTGGCTAGCGGGGGATTCGGCACAGATACGCAGTATTTT. Translating it yields CASSLASGGFGTDTQYF.